These 28 T cell receptor beta chains were all obtained from the same sample, sequenced in a study of cytomegalovirus exposure and HLA in healthy donors. Primers for the PCR totalled 60 Vbeta and 13 Jbeta. Libraries were prepared by immunoSEQ multiplex PCR; TCRdb keeps only in-frame clonotypes and omits some of them. Reported are some 200,000 clones; the ten largest clones contain 6.5%. Sample: PBMCs. These receptors were obtained from a man aged 25 to 40 in good health and CMV-seronegative.

V and J are TRBV10-1 and TRBJ2-1; tentatively, D is TRBD2 (6 bases). CDR3 length: 13 amino acids. Trimming took 7 bases from V and 8 from J, leaving 15 bases between them. Germline V lookup: CDR1 WNHNN, CDR2 SYGVQD (reference sequence). CDR3 DNA sequence: TGCGCCAGCACGGCTAGCGATTCGGATGAGCAGTTCTTC. Protein: CASTASDSDEQFF.

This chain links TRBV10-3 with TRBJ1-2; tentatively, D is TRBD1 (5 bases). The CDR3 has 15 residues. Germline-derived CDR1 and CDR2 are ENHRY and SYGVKD. Trimming took 6 bases from V and 1 from J, leaving 15 bases between them. The CDR3 DNA reads as TGTGCCATCAGCAGACAGTTAAGTTTTAACTATGGCTACACCTTC. Its translation: CAISRQLSFNYGYTF.

This chain joins TRBV27 and TRBJ2-3; the D gene is possibly TRBD2 (6 bases). Germline loops: CDR1 MNHEY, CDR2 SMNVEV (reference sequence). The germline V and J ends were trimmed by 1 base and 0 bases, with 8 bases remaining between them. The CDR3 covers 15 residues. The CDR3 is CASSLLAGSTDTQYF. The CDR3 DNA reads as TGTGCCAGCAGTTTATTGGCGGGGAGCACAGATACGCAGTATTTT.

The chain has TRBV9 and TRBJ2-7; tentatively, D is TRBD1 (5 bases). The CDR3 is 14 amino acids. In germline, CDR1 is SGDLS, CDR2 YYNGEE. Trimming left V 4 bases short and J 5 bases short, with 16 bases between. The CDR3: CASSLESGKHEQYF. CDR3 DNA sequence: TGTGCCAGCAGCCTAGAGTCAGGGAAACACGAGCAGTACTTC.

CDR3 residues: CASSLVLDYEQYF. The CDR3 DNA is TGTGCCAGCAGCTTAGTTCTAGACTACGAGCAGTACTTC. The gene calls are TRBV7-8 and TRBJ2-7; D remains unclear. The CDR3 totals 13 residues. The V gene lost 1 base and the J gene lost 3 bases, with 7 bases spanning the gap. The germline CDR1 and CDR2 sequences are SGHVS and FQNEAQ.

This chain joins TRBV18 and TRBJ1-4, with D tentatively TRBD1 (5 bases). Germline values: CDR1 KGHSH, CDR2 LQKENI. CDR3 length: 16 residues. V dropped 0 bases and J dropped 8 bases, with 16 bases sitting between them. In DNA form, the CDR3 reads TGTGCCAGCTCACCACCGTACACAGGACCCCAAGAAAAACTGTTTTTT. Translated, it gives CASSPPYTGPQEKLFF.

The rearrangement links TRBV19 to TRBJ1-5; the match to TRBD1 covers 8 bases. This CDR3 contains 15 residues. V shed 7 bases and J 4 bases; nucleotides not matched to a gene: 9. CDR1 LNHDA and CDR2 SQIVND come from the germline V gene (reference sequence). CDR3 loop: CASTPRTGRNQPQHF. The CDR3 nucleotides are TGTGCCAGTACCCCGCGGACAGGGCGGAATCAGCCCCAGCATTTT.

The chain recombines TRBV28 with TRBJ2-1, with 12 positions matching TRBD2. J gave up 0 bases and V 5 bases, and 2 bases lay outside the gene matches. The CDR3 contains 16 residues. Germline CDR1 reads MDHEN; CDR2 reads SYDVKM. CDR3: CASSGLAGSSYNEQFF. CDR3 nucleotides: TGTGCCAGCAGTGGACTAGCGGGAAGCTCCTACAATGAGCAGTTCTTC.

The chain's CDR3 is CASSGSGQSSYNSPLHF. CDR3 DNA sequence: TGTGCCAGCAGCGGCTCAGGCCAGAGCTCCTATAATTCACCCCTCCACTTT. This sequence joins TRBV11-3 and TRBJ1-6; D not certain. In germline, CDR1 is SGHNT, CDR2 YENEEA. The CDR3 contains 17 residues. Trimming cost V 5 bases and J 0 bases, with 14 bases left between them.

The V call is TRBV6-1, the J call TRBJ2-6; 9 bases align to TRBD1. V gave up 4 bases and J gave up 0 bases; unmatched junction bases: 10. The CDR3 runs to 19 residues. Germline CDR1 reads MNHNS; CDR2 reads SASEGT. CDR3 residues: CASSARDRVEGSGANVLTF. CDR3 bases: TGTGCCAGCAGTGCCCGGGACAGGGTAGAGGGCTCTGGGGCCAACGTCCTGACTTTC.

The chain links TRBV5-1 to TRBJ1-4; perhaps TRBD1 as D (6 bases). This CDR3 spans 15 amino acids. V lost 4 bases and J 8 bases, leaving 18 bases between the germline ends. Per the germline V gene, CDR1 is SGHRS and CDR2 is YFSETQ. The CDR3 DNA sequence: TGCGCCAGCAGCCCCGACAGGCCAGAGGGGGAAAAACTGTTTTTT. Protein sequence: CASSPDRPEGEKLFF.

CDR3 nucleotides: TGTGCCAGCTCACCCGGGTCGGTAGGGGCGTCCCATGGCTACACCTTC. Its translation is CASSPGSVGASHGYTF. This chain joins TRBV18 and TRBJ1-2; D is possibly TRBD1 (5 bases). Germline V gene sequence: CDR1 KGHSH, CDR2 LQKENI. V was pared by 3 bases and J by 6 bases, with 20 bases between. The CDR3 loop spans 16 amino acids.

The chain joins TRBV7-9 to TRBJ1-6, with 7 positions matching TRBD1. Germline assignment: CDR1 SEHNR and CDR2 FQNEAQ (reference sequence). V gave up 5 bases and J gave up 9 bases; unmatched junction bases: 7. The CDR3 is made up of 14 amino acids. The CDR3 loop is CASSPTGDGSPLHF. The CDR3, as DNA: TGTGCCAGCAGCCCTACAGGGGACGGTTCACCCCTCCACTTT. The complete variable domain, with remaining parts taken from reference TRBV7-9 and TRBJ1-6, reads DTGVSQNPRHKITKRGQNVTFRCDPISEHNRLYWYRQTLGQGPEFLTYFQNEAQLEKSRLLSDRFSAERPKGSFSTLEIQRTEQGDSAMYLCASSPTGDGSPLHFGNGTRLTVT.

V usage is TRBV18 and J usage is TRBJ1-1, with D perhaps TRBD1 (6 bases). V gave up 6 bases and J gave up 0 bases, with 11 bases separating them. The CDR3 length is 14 residues. The germline gives CDR1 KGHSH, CDR2 LQKENI. The CDR3 loop is CASSLDRLNTEAFF. DNA for the CDR3: TGTGCCAGCTCGCTGGACAGACTGAACACTGAAGCTTTCTTT.

The V call is TRBV5-6, the J call TRBJ2-7; D perhaps matches TRBD2 (6 bases). Germline assignment: CDR1 SGHDT and CDR2 YYEEEE. The CDR3 spans 13 residues. The germline V and J ends were trimmed by 2 bases and 3 bases, with 9 bases remaining between them. CDR3 amino acids: CASSFGSGYEQYF. The CDR3, as DNA: TGTGCCAGCAGCTTCGGTAGCGGCTACGAGCAGTACTTC.

This rearrangement joins TRBV5-1 to TRBJ1-4; tentative D call: TRBD1 (6 bases). V gave up 2 bases and J gave up 8 bases, with 16 bases separating them. The length of the CDR3 is 15 residues. CDR1 is SGHRS, CDR2 YFSETQ, per germline. The CDR3 protein is CASSLMGAAGEKLFF. CDR3 nucleotides: TGCGCCAGCAGCTTAATGGGGGCAGCCGGGGAAAAACTGTTTTTT.

The chain recombines TRBV9 with TRBJ1-4; the D gene is possibly TRBD1 (5 bases). There are 15 residues in the CDR3. V lost 0 bases, J lost 5 bases, and 11 bases lay in between. From germline, CDR1 is SGDLS and CDR2 YYNGEE. The CDR3 protein is CASSVAPGQNEKLFF. The CDR3 DNA reads as TGTGCCAGCAGCGTAGCCCCAGGGCAGAATGAAAAACTGTTTTTT.

The rearrangement joins TRBV9 to TRBJ2-2; D is ambiguous. V gave up 0 bases and J gave up 0 bases, with 9 bases separating them. The CDR3 is made up of 16 amino acids. Germline V gives CDR1 SGDLS, CDR2 YYNGEE. The CDR3 region is CASSVVSSPNTGELFF. CDR3 nucleotide sequence: TGTGCCAGCAGCGTAGTGTCCAGTCCGAACACCGGGGAGCTGTTTTTT.

The V and J genes are TRBV5-4 and TRBJ1-3; D gene ambiguous. From germline, CDR1 is SGHNT and CDR2 YYREEE (reference sequence). V was pared by 4 bases and J by 3 bases, with 17 bases between. The CDR3 runs to 16 residues. The CDR3 nucleotides are TGTGCCAGCAGCCCCTCCGCGGGGTTAGGTGGAAACACCATATATTTT. Protein sequence: CASSPSAGLGGNTIYF.

The rearrangement uses TRBV5-4 and TRBJ2-1; 7 nucleotides agree with TRBD2. CDR3 length: 12 residues. J was trimmed by 6 bases and V by 5 bases; bases with no gene match: 2. Germline CDR1 reads SGHNT; CDR2 reads YYREEE (reference sequence). In nucleotides, the CDR3 is TGTGCCAGCAGGAGCGGGGTCAATGAGCAGTTCTTC. Translation gives CASRSGVNEQFF.

The DNA of the CDR3 is TGTGCCAGCAGCGACCCCGGGACTAGCGGACCCCTTCTGTTCTTC. This gives the protein CASSDPGTSGPLLFF. This sequence joins TRBV9 and TRBJ2-1; TRBD2 matches 11 bases. Trimming removed 3 bases from V and 15 bases from J; junction bases left unmatched: 14. Germline values: CDR1 SGDLS, CDR2 YYNGEE. The length of the CDR3 is 15 residues.

The chain joins TRBV2 to TRBJ1-1; 9 bases agree with TRBD1. Germline V gives CDR1 SNHLY, CDR2 FYNNEI. The J segment lost 5 bases and the V segment lost 6 bases, leaving 7 bases of the junction unmatched. The CDR3 extends over 14 amino acids. The DNA of the CDR3 is TGTGCCAGCAGAGCCGACAGGGGGGGAACTGAAGCTTTCTTT. Encoded protein: CASRADRGGTEAFF.

This sequence joins TRBV19 and TRBJ2-5; a weak D match, TRBD2 (5 bases). Trimming took off 1 base at V and 0 bases at J, with 15 bases between the two ends. Per the germline V gene, CDR1 is LNHDA and CDR2 is SQIVND (reference sequence). The CDR3 runs to 17 residues. CDR3 protein: CASSIAGENWNQETQYF. In nucleotides, the CDR3 is TGTGCCAGTAGTATAGCTGGGGAGAACTGGAACCAAGAGACCCAGTACTTC.

The rearrangement uses TRBV5-1 and TRBJ2-2, with D hard to call. The ends were cut back, 1 base at V and 0 bases at J, with 7 bases in the middle. The CDR3 loop spans 15 amino acids. Germline V lookup: CDR1 SGHRS, CDR2 YFSETQ. CDR3 DNA: TGCGCCAGCAGCTTGCCTCTTTCGAACACCGGGGAGCTGTTTTTT. It is translated as CASSLPLSNTGELFF.

This chain links TRBV10-3 with TRBJ2-1; weak D call: TRBD1 (6 bases). V lost 4 bases and J 6 bases, leaving 16 bases between the germline ends. The CDR3 totals 15 residues. The germline gives CDR1 ENHRY, CDR2 SYGVKD. CDR3 residues: CAISVIVGAGNEQFF. CDR3 bases: TGTGCCATCAGTGTAATCGTGGGGGCGGGCAATGAGCAGTTCTTC.

V gene TRBV11-3 combines with J gene TRBJ2-3; D is perhaps TRBD1 (6 bases). The CDR3 totals 14 residues. Germline V gives CDR1 SGHNT, CDR2 YENEEA. V gave up 8 bases and J gave up 1 base, with 13 bases separating them. Here the CDR3 reads CASATGSGTDTQYF. CDR3 nucleotide sequence: TGTGCCAGCGCTACAGGGTCGGGCACAGATACGCAGTATTTT.

The CDR3 region has the DNA TGTGCCAGTACCTCAGAGGGGGACCGGGGATGGAGGAACTATGGCTACACCTTC. This gives the protein CASTSEGDRGWRNYGYTF. The chain recombines TRBV19 with TRBJ1-2; possible D gene TRBD1, 6 bases. With 7 bases removed from V and 2 bases from J, the gap between germline ends came to 26 bases. This CDR3 has 18 amino acids. The germline gives CDR1 LNHDA, CDR2 SQIVND (reference sequence).

The chain joins TRBV7-3 to TRBJ2-1, with 8 bases fitting TRBD2. Germline values: CDR1 SGHTA, CDR2 FQGTGA. The trim removed 5 bases at V and 3 bases at J, leaving 6 bases unmatched. The CDR3 loop spans 15 amino acids. The CDR3 spells CASSATGTSYNEQFF. CDR3 DNA sequence: TGTGCCAGCAGCGCGACCGGGACTAGCTACAATGAGCAGTTCTTC.